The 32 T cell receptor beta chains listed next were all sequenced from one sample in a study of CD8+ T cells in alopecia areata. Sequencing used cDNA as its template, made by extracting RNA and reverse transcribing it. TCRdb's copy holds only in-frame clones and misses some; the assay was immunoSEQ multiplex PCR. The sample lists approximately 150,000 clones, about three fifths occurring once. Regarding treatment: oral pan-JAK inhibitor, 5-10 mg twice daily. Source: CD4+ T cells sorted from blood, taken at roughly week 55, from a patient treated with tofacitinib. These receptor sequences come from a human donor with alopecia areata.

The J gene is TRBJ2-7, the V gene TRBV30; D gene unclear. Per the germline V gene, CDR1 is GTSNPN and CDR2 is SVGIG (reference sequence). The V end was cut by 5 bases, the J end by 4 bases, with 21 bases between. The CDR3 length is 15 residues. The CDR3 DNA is TGTGCCTGGGCCCCTCGGGCCAGGCGGTATTACGAGCAGTACTTC. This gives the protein CAWAPRARRYYEQYF.

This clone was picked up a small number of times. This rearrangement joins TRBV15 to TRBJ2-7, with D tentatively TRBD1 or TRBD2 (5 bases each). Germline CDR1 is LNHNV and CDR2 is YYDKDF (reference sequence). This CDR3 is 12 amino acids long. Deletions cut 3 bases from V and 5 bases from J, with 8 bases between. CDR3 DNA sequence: TGTGCCACCAGCAGGGGACGAGACGAGCAGTACTTC. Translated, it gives CATSRGRDEQYF.

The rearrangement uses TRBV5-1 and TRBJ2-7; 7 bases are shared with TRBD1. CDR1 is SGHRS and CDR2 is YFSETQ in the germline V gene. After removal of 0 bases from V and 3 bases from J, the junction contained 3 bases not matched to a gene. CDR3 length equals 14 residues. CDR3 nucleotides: TGCGCCAGCAGCTTGGGGGACAGCTACTACGAGCAGTACTTC. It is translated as CASSLGDSYYEQYF.

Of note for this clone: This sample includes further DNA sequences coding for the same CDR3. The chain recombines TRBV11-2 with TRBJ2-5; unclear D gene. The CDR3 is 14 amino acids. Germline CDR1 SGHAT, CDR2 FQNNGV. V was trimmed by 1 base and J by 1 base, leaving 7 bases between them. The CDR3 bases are TGTGCCAGCAGCTTAGGAGGCCTCCAAGAGACCCAGTACTTC. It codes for CASSLGGLQETQYF.

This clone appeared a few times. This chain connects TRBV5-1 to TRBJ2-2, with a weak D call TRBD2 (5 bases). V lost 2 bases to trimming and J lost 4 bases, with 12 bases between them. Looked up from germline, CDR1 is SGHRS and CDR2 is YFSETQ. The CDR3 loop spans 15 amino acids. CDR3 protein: CASSLGRESTGELFF. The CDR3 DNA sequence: TGCGCCAGCAGCTTAGGACGGGAAAGCACCGGGGAGCTGTTTTTT.

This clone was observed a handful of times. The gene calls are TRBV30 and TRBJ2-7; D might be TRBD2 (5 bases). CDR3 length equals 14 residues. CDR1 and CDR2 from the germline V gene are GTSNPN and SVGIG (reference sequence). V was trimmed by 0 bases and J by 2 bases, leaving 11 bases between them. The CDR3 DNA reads TGTGCCTGGAGTGTCGGACTGCCTCCCTACGAGCAGTACTTC. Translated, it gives CAWSVGLPPYEQYF.

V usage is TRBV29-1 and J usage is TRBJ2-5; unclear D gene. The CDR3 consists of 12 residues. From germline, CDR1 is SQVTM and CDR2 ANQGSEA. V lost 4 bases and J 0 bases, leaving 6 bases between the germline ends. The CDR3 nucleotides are TGCAGCGTTGCCCCAAACCAAGAGACCCAGTACTTC. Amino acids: CSVAPNQETQYF.

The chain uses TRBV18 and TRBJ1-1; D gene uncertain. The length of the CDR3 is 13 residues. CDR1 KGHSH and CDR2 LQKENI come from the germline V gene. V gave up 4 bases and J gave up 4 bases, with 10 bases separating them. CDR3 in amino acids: CASSRTKLTEAFF. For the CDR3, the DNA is TGTGCCAGCTCACGAACAAAACTCACTGAAGCTTTCTTT. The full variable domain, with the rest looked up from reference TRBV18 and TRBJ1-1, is NAGVMQNPRHLVRRRGQEARLRCSPMKGHSHVYWYRQLPEEGLKFMVYLQKENIIDESGMPKERFSAEFPKEGPSILRIQQVVRGDSAAYFCASSRTKLTEAFFGQGTRLTVV.

CDR3 in amino acids: CASSETYQEQYF. The CDR3 DNA sequence: TGTGCCAGCAGTGAAACCTACCAGGAGCAGTACTTC. The chain employs TRBV6-1 and TRBJ2-7; D is ambiguous. CDR1 is MNHNS, CDR2 SASEGT, per germline. This CDR3 region has 12 residues. The V and J ends lost 2 bases and 7 bases respectively, with 9 bases between them.

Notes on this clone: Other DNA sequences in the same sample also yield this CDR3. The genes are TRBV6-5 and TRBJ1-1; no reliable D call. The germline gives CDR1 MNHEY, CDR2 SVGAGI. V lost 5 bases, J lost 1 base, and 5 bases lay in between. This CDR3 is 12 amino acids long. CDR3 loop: CASSPQNTEAFF. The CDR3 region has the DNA TGTGCCAGCAGTCCCCAGAACACTGAAGCTTTCTTT.

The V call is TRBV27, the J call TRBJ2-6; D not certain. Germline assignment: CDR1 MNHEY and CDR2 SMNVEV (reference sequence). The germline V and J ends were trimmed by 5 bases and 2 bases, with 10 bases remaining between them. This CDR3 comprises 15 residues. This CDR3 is CASSPLTAGANVLTF. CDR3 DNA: TGTGCCAGCAGTCCACTCACCGCTGGGGCCAACGTCCTGACTTTC.

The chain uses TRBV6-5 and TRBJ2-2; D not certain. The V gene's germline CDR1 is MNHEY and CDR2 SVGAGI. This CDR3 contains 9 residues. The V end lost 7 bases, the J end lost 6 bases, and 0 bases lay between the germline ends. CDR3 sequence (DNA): TGTGCCAGCACCGGGGAGCTGTTTTTT. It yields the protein CASTGELFF.

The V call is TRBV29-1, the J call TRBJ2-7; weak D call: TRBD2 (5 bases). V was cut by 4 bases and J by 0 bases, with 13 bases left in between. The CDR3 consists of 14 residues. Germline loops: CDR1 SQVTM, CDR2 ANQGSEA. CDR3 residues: CSVASGLGSYEQYF. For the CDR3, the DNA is TGCAGCGTTGCCTCGGGGTTGGGCTCCTACGAGCAGTACTTC.

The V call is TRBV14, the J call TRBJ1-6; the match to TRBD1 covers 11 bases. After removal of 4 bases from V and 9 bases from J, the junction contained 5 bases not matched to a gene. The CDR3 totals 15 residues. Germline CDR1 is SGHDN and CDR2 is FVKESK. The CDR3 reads CASSPGQGAGSPLHF. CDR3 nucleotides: TGTGCCAGCAGCCCAGGACAGGGGGCCGGTTCACCCCTCCACTTT. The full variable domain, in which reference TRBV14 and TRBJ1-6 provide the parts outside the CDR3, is EAGVTQFPSHSVIEKGQTVTLRCDPISGHDNLYWYRRVMGKEIKFLLHFVKESKQDESGMPNNRFLAERTGGTYSTLKVQPAELEDSGVYFCASSPGQGAGSPLHFGNGTRLTVT.

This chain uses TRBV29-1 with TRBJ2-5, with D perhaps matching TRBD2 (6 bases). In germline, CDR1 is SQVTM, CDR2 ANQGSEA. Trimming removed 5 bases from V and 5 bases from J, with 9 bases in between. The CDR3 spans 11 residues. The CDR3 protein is CSVPAGETQYF. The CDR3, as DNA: TGCAGCGTTCCCGCGGGGGAGACCCAGTACTTC.

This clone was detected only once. CDR3 bases: TGTGCCAGCAGCGTAGAGGGGAGGAAGAGGACAGGGTCCGGCGAGCAGTACTTC. Amino acid sequence: CASSVEGRKRTGSGEQYF. This sequence joins TRBV9 and TRBJ2-7, with TRBD1 matching 8 bases. Germline V gene sequence: CDR1 SGDLS, CDR2 YYNGEE. The CDR3 totals 18 residues. Trimming cost V 0 bases and J 6 bases; bases outside gene matches: 17.

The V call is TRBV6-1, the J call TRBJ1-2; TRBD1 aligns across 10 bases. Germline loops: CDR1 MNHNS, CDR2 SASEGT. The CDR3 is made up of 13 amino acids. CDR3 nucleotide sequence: TGTGCTGATAGGACAGGGGGGGCCTATGGCTACACCTTC. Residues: CADRTGGAYGYTF.

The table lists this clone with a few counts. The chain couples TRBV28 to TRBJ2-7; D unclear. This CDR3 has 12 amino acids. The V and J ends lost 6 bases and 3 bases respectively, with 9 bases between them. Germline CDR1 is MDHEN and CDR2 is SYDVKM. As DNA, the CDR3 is TGTGCCAGCAGAACTGGTCTCTACGAGCAGTACTTC. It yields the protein CASRTGLYEQYF.

CDR3 sequence (DNA): TGCAGCGTTCTCGGGGCTAGCGGGGTATACAATGAGCAGTTCTTC. Amino acid sequence: CSVLGASGVYNEQFF. The chain combines TRBV29-1 with TRBJ2-1, with 9 bases aligning to TRBD2. The germline V gene encodes CDR1 SQVTM and CDR2 ANQGSEA. The CDR3 sequence is 15 residues long. V dropped 5 bases and J dropped 4; count of bases not matched to a gene: 9.

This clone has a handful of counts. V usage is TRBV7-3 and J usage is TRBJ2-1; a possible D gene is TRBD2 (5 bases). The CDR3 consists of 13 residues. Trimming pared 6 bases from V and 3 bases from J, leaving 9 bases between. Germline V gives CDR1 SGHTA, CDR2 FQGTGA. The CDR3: CASSITSYNEQFF. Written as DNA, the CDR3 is TGTGCCAGCAGTATAACTAGCTACAATGAGCAGTTCTTC.

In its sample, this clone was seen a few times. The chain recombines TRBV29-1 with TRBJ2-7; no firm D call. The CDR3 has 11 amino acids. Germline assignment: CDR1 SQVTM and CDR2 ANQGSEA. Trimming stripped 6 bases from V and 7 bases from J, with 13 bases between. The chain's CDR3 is CSVRTAREQYF. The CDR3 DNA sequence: TGCAGCGTCCGGACCGCTCGGGAGCAGTACTTC.

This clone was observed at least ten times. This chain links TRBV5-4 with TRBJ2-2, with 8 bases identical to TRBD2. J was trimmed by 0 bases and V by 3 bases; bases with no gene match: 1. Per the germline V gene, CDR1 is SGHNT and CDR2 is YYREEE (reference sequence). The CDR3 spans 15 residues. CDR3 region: CASSSTSANTGELFF. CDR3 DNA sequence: TGTGCCAGCAGCTCGACTAGCGCGAACACCGGGGAGCTGTTTTTT.

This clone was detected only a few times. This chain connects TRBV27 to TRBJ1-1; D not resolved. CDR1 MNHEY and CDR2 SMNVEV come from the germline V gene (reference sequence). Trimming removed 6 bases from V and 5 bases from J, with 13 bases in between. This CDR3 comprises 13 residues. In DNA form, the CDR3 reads TGTGCCAGCAGCCTTTTTTTAGGGACTGAAGCTTTCTTT. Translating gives CASSLFLGTEAFF.

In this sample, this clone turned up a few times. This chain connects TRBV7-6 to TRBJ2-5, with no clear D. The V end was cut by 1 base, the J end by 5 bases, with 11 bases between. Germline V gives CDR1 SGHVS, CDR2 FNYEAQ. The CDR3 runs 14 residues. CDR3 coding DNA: TGTGCCAGCAGCTTAGTGCACGGCCCGGAGACCCAGTACTTC. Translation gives CASSLVHGPETQYF.

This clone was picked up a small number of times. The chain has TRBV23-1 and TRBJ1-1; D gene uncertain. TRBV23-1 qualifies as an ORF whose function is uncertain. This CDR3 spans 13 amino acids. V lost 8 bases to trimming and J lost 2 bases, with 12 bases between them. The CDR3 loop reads CASPRAGNTEAFF. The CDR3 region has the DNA TGCGCCAGCCCTCGGGCGGGAAACACTGAAGCTTTCTTT.

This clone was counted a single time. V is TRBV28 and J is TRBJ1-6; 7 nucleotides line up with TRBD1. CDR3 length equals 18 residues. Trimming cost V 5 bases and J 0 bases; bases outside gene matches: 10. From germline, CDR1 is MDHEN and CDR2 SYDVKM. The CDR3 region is CASSAGGRGSSYNSPLHF. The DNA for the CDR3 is TGTGCCAGCAGTGCCGGGGGCAGGGGGAGCTCCTATAATTCACCCCTCCACTTT.

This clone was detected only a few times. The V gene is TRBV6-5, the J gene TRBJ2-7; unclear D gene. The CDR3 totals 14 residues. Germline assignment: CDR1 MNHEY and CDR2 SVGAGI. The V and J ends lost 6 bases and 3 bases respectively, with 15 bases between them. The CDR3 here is CASRAARPNYEQYF. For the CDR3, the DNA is TGTGCCAGCAGGGCGGCAAGACCGAACTACGAGCAGTACTTC.

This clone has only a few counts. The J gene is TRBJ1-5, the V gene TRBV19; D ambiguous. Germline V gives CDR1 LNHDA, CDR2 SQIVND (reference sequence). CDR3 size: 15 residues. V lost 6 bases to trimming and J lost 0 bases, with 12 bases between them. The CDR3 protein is CASRFRADSNQPQHF. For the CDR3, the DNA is TGTGCCAGTAGATTCCGGGCCGATAGCAATCAGCCCCAGCATTTT.

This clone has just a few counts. In DNA form, the CDR3 reads TGTGCCAGCTCACCATACAGGCTTATAGAGACCCAGTACTTC. Translation: CASSPYRLIETQYF. The genes are TRBV18 and TRBJ2-5; perhaps TRBD1 as D (5 bases). The CDR3 length is 14 residues. Between the trimmed V and J ends, which lost 2 bases and 4 bases, there was a span of 11 bases. Germline-derived CDR1 and CDR2 are KGHSH and LQKENI.

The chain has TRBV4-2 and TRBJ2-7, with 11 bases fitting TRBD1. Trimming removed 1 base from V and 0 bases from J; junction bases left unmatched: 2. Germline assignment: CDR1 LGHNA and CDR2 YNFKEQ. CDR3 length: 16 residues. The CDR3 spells CASSQGGQGASYEQYF. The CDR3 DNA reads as TGTGCCAGCAGCCAAGGTGGACAGGGGGCCTCCTACGAGCAGTACTTC.

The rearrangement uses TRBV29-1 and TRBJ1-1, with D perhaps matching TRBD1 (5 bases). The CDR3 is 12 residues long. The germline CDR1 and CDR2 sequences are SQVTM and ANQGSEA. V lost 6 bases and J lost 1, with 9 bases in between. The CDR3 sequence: CSVSTANTEAFF. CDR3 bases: TGCAGCGTCTCGACAGCGAACACTGAAGCTTTCTTT. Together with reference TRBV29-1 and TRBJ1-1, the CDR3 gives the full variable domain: SAVISQKPSRDICQRGTSLTIQCQVDSQVTMMFWYRQQPGQSLTLIATANQGSEATYESGFVIDKFPISRPNLTFSTLTVSNMSPEDSSIYLCSVSTANTEAFFGQGTRLTVV.

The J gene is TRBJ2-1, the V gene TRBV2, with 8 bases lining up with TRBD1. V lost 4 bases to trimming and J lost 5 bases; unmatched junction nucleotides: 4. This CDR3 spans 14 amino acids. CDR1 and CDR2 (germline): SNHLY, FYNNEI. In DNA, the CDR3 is TGTGCCAGCAGTGGGACAGGGAATAACAATGAGCAGTTCTTC. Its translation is CASSGTGNNNEQFF.